This T cell receptor beta chain was sequenced in a study of CD8 T cells in ankylosing spondylitis. Findings and limits, study-wide: In ankylosing spondylitis blood, a motif of 7 to 9 highly homologous TCR beta variants appeared characteristic. Disease-associated clonotypes exhibited CD8+ identity and were relatively infrequent in peripheral blood.

This CDR3 spans 14 amino acids. The ends were cut back, 6 bases at V and 1 base at J, with 11 bases in the middle. Germline V lookup: CDR1 SEHNR, CDR2 FQNEAQ (reference sequence). Of note for this clonotype: Antigen specificity is unknown.

Using its own MiXCR run on the 5' RACE reads, TCRdb lists one record per CDR3 protein. Seen here are about 450,000 distinct CDR3 sequences, roughly 25% observed once, and the top ten hold 0.89%. This TCR came from a male donor with ankylosing spondylitis. Sequencing was carried out using blood, either unsorted or a sorted T cell fraction (not recorded which). V gene TRBV7-9 combines with J gene TRBJ2-3, with D perhaps matching TRBD1 (5 bases). The DNA of the CDR3 is TGTGCCAGCAGTCTAATAGGGGGCACAGATACGCAGTATTTT. Translating it yields CASSLIGGTDTQYF.